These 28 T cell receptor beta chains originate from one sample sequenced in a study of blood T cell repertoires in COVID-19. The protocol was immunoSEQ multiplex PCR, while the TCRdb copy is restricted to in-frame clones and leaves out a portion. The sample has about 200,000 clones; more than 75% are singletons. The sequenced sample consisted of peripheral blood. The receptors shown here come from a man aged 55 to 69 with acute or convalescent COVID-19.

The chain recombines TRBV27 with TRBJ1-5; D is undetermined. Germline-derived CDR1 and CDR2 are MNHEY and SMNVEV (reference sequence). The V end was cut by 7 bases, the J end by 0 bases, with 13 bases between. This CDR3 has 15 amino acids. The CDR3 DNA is TGTGCCAGCAAGGTAGACTTCAATAGCAATCAGCCCCAGCATTTT. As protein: CASKVDFNSNQPQHF.

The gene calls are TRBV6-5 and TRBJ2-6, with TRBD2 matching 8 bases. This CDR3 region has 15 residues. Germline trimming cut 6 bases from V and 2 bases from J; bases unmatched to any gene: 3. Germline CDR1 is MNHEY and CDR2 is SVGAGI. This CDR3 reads CASRPGGAGANVLTF. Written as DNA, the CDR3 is TGTGCCAGCAGGCCCGGGGGGGCTGGGGCCAACGTCCTGACTTTC.

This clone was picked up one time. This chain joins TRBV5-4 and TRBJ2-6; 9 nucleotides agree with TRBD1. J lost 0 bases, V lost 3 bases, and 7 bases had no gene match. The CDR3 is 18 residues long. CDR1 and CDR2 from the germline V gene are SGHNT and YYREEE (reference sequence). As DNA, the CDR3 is TGTGCCAGCAGCTCCTGGACAGGGGCAAGCTCTGGGGCCAACGTCCTGACTTTC. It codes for CASSSWTGASSGANVLTF.

In nucleotides, the CDR3 is TGTGCCAGCAGCTTAGAAAAGGTTCAGGGGGCGAAAAATACGCAGTATTTT. Translated, it gives CASSLEKVQGAKNTQYF. The V gene is TRBV7-2, the J gene TRBJ2-3; TRBD1 matches 8 bases. V was pared by 1 base and J by 7 bases, with 13 bases of the junction left unmatched. The CDR3 spans 17 residues. Germline values: CDR1 SGHTA, CDR2 FQGNSA.

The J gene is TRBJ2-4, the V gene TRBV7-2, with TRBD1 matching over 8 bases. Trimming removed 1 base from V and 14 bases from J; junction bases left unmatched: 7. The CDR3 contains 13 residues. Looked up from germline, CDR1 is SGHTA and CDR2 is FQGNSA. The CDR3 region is CASSLDAGGSEYF. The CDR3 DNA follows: TGTGCCAGCAGCTTAGATGCAGGGGGCTCAGAGTACTTC.

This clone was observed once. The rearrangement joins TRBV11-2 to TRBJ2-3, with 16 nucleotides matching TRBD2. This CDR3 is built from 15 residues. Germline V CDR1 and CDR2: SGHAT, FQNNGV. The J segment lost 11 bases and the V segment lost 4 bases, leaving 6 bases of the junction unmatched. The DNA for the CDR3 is TGTGCCAGCAGCTCCACCGGGACTAGCGGGGGGGAGCAGTATTTT. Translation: CASSSTGTSGGEQYF. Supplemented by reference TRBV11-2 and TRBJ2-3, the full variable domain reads EAGVAQSPRYKIIEKRQSVAFWCNPISGHATLYWYQQILGQGPKLLIQFQNNGVVDDSQLPKDRFSAERLKGVDSTLKIQPAKLEDSAVYLCASSSTGTSGGEQYFGPGTRLTVL.

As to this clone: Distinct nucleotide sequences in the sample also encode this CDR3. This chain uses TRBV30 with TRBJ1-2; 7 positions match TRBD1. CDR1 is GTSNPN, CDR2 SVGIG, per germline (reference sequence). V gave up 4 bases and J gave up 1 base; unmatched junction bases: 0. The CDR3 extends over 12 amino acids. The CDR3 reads CAWTGGNYGYTF. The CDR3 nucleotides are TGTGCCTGGACAGGGGGTAACTATGGCTACACCTTC.

CDR3 in amino acids: CASSHGTVGGELFF. The CDR3 nucleotides are TGTGCCAGTAGTCACGGGACAGTGGGGGGGGAGCTGTTTTTT. The chain uses TRBV19 and TRBJ2-2, with TRBD1 matching 7 bases. From germline, CDR1 is LNHDA and CDR2 SQIVND (reference sequence). Trimming at V came to 5 bases and at J to 8 bases, leaving 8 bases not matched to a gene. The CDR3 extends over 14 amino acids.

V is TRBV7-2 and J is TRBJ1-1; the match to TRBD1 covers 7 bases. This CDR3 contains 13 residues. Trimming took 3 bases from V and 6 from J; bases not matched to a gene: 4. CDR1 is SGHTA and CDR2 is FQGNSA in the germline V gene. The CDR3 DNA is TGTGCCAGCAGCTTTACAGGGGTCCCTGAAGCTTTCTTT. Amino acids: CASSFTGVPEAFF.

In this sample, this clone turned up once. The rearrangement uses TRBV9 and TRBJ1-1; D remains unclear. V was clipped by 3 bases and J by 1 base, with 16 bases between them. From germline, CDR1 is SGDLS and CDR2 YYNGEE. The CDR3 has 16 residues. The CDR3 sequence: CASSEPYGSGNTEAFF. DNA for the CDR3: TGTGCCAGCAGCGAGCCCTACGGCTCAGGGAACACTGAAGCTTTCTTT. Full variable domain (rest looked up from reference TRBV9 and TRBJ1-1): DSGVTQTPKHLITATGQRVTLRCSPRSGDLSVYWYQQSLDQGLQFLIQYYNGEERAKGNILERFSAQQFPDLHSELNLSSLELGDSALYFCASSEPYGSGNTEAFFGQGTRLTVV.

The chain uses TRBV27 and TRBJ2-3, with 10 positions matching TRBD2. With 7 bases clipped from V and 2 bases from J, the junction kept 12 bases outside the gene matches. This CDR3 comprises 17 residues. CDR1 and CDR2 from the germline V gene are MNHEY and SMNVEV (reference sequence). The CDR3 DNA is TGTGCCAGCACCTTTCGCCAGACTAGCGGGCACACAGATACGCAGTATTTT. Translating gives CASTFRQTSGHTDTQYF.

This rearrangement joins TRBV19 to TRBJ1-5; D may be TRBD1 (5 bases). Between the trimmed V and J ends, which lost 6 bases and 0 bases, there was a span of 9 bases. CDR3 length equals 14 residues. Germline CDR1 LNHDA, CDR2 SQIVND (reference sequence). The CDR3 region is CASSQGNSNQPQHF. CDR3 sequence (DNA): TGTGCCAGTAGCCAGGGAAATAGCAATCAGCCCCAGCATTTT.

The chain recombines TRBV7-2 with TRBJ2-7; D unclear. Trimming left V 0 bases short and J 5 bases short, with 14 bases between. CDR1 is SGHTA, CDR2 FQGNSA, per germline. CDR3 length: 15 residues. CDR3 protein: CASSLASRALHEQYF. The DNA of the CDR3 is TGTGCCAGCAGCTTAGCTAGCCGTGCCCTCCACGAGCAGTACTTC.

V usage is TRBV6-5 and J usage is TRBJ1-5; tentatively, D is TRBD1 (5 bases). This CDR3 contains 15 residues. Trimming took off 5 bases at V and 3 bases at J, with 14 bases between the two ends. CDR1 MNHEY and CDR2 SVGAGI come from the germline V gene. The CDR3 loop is CASSPSGWLNQPQHF. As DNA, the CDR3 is TGTGCCAGCAGTCCATCAGGGTGGCTCAATCAGCCCCAGCATTTT.

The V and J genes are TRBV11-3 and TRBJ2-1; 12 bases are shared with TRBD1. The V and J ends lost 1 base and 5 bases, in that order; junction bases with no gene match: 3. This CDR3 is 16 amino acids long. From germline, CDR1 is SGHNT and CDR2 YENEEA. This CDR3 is CASSLGGQGANNEQFF. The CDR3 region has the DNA TGTGCCAGCAGCTTAGGGGGACAGGGGGCCAACAATGAGCAGTTCTTC.

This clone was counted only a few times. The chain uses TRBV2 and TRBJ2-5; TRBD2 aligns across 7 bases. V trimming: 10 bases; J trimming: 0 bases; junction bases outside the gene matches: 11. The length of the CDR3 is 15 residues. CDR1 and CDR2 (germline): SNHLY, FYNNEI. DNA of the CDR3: TGTGCCACCCACATGGGGGGGGGAGACCAAGAGACCCAGTACTTC. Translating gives CATHMGGGDQETQYF.

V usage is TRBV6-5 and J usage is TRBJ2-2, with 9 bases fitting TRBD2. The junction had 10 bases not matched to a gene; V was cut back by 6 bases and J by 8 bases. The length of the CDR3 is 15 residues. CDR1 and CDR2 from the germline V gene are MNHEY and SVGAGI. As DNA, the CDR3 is TGTGCCAGCAGAGATATAGCGGGGGAGATAGGGGAGCTGTTTTTT. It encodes CASRDIAGEIGELFF.

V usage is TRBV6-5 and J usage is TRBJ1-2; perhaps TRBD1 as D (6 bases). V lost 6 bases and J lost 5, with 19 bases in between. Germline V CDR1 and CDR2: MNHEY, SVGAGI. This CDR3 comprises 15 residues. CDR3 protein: CASRPDSNSGYGYTF. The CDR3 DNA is TGTGCCAGCAGACCGGACAGCAATAGCGGGTATGGCTACACCTTC.

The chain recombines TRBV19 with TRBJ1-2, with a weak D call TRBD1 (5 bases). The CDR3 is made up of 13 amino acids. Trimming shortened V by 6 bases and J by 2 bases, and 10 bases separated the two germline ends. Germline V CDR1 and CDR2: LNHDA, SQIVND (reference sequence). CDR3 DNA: TGTGCCAGTAGCCTCTGGGGCAACTATGGCTACACCTTC. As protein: CASSLWGNYGYTF.

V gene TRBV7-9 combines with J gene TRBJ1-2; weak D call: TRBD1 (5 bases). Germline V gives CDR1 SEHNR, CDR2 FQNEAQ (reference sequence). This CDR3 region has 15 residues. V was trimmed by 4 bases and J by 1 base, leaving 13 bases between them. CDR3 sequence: CASSSPSDSNYGYTF. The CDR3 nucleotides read TGTGCCAGCAGCTCCCCCTCCGACAGTAACTATGGCTACACCTTC.

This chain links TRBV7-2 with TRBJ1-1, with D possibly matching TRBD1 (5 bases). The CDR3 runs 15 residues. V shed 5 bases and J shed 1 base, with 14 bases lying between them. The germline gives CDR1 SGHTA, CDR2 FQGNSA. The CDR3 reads CASSPVAGGNTEAFF. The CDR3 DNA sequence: TGTGCCAGCAGCCCCGTGGCGGGGGGGAACACTGAAGCTTTCTTT.

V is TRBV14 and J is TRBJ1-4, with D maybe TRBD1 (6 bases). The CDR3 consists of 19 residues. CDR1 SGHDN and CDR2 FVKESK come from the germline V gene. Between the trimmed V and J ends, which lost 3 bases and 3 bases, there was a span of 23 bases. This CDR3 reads CASSQSRRGALISNEKLFF. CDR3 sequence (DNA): TGTGCCAGCAGCCAGTCCAGACGGGGGGCGCTCATCTCTAATGAAAAACTGTTTTTT.

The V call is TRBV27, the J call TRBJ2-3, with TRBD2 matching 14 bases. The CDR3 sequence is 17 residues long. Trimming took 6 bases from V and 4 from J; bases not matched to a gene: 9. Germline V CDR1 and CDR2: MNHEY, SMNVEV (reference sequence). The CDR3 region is CASSRGLAGGNPDTQYF. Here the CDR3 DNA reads TGTGCCAGCAGCCGAGGACTAGCGGGGGGCAACCCAGATACGCAGTATTTT.

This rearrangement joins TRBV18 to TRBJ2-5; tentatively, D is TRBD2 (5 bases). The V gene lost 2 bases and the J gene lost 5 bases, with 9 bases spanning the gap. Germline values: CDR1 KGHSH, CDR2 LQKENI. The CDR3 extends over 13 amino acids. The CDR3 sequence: CASSPRETETQYF. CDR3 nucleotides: TGTGCCAGCTCACCAAGGGAGACGGAGACCCAGTACTTC.

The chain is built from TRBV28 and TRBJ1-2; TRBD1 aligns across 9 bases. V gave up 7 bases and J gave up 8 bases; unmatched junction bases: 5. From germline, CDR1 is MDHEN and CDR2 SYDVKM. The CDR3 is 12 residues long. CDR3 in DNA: TGTGCCAGCAACACAGGGGGCCGGGGCTACACCTTC. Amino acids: CASNTGGRGYTF.

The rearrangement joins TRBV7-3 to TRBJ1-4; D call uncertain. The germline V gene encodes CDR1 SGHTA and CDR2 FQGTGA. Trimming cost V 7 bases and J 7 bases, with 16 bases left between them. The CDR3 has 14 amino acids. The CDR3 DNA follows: TGTGCCAGCACCGCCGGGAGGGAGGGTGAAAAACTGTTTTTT. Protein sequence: CASTAGREGEKLFF.

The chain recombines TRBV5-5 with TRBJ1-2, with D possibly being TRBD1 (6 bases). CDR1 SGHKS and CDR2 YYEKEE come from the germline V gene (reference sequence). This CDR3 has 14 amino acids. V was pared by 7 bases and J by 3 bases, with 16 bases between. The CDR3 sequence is CASGPQGRHYGYTF. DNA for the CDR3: TGTGCCAGCGGCCCCCAGGGGCGACACTATGGCTACACCTTC.

In DNA, the CDR3 is TGTGCCAGCAGTTACTCCGTCCCGGGGGGCGGCAATGAGCAGTTCTTC. Its translation is CASSYSVPGGGNEQFF. J is TRBJ2-1 and V is TRBV6-6; maybe TRBD2 (7 bases). The V gene's germline CDR1 is MNHNY and CDR2 SVGAGI (reference sequence). V lost 0 bases, J lost 6 bases, and 15 bases lay in between. This CDR3 comprises 16 residues.